This T cell receptor beta chain was sequenced in a study of OX40 agonist ivuxolimab in advanced cancers. The wider study: With a range of roughly 20 to 85, age averaged approximately 60 years, and 75% to 90% were male.

Study-level findings and limits: The authors did not determine the antigen specificity of the expanded peripheral T cells. The mean number of expanded clones was higher in CD8+ T cells than in CD4+. CD4+ and CD8+ T cells in blood underwent clonal expansion by week 6 at 0.1 to 3.0 mg/kg.

The protocol was immunoSEQ multiplex PCR, while the TCRdb copy is restricted to in-frame clones and leaves out a portion. Of tens of thousands of clones in the sample, roughly 87% were seen once. Of note for this clone: Its target is unknown.

The CDR3 runs 18 residues. V lost 5 bases, J lost 6 bases, and 28 bases lay in between. Germline CDR1 MDHEN, CDR2 SYDVKM. The chain is built from TRBV28 and TRBJ1-2; tentatively, D is TRBD1 (5 bases). The specimen comprised CD4+ or CD8+ T cells sorted from blood, sampled in a trial of the OX40 agonist ivuxolimab. The receptor was derived from an adult with an advanced solid tumor such as melanoma, head and neck, liver or kidney cancer. The CDR3 sequence: CASSPTPGTALGRDGYTF. The CDR3 coding sequence is TGTGCCAGCAGTCCTACGCCGGGGACCGCCCTCGGGAGGGATGGCTACACCTTC.